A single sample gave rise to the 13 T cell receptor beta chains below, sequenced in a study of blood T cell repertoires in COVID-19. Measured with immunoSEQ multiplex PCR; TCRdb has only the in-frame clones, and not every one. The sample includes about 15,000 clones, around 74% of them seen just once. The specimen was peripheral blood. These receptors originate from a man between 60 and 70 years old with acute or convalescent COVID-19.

CDR3 nucleotide sequence: TGCGCCAGCAGCGAGCGGGGGGCTGGGGATGAGCAGTTCTTC. The encoded protein is CASSERGAGDEQFF. This sequence joins TRBV5-1 and TRBJ2-1, with 9 bases fitting TRBD2. This CDR3 has 14 residues. The germline V gene has CDR1 SGHRS and CDR2 YFSETQ. Germline trimming cut 4 bases from V and 8 bases from J; bases unmatched to any gene: 7.

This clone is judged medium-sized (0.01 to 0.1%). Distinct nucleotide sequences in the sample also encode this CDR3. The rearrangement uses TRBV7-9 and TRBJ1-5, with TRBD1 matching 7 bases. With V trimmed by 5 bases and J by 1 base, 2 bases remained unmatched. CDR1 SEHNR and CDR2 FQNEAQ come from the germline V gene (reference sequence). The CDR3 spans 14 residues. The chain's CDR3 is CASSPTGSNQPQHF. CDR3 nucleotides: TGTGCCAGCAGCCCGACAGGGAGCAATCAGCCCCAGCATTTT.

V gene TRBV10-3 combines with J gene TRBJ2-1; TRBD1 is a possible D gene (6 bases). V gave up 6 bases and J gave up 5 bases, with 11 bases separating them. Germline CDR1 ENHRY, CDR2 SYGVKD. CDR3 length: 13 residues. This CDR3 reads CAISPGQNNEQFF. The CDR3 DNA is TGTGCCATCAGCCCGGGACAAAACAATGAGCAGTTCTTC.

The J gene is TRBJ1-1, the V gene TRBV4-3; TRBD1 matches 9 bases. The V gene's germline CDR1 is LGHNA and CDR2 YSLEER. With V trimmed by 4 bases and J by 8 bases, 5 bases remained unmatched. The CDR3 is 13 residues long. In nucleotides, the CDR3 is TGCGCCAGCAGCCTCTCACAGGGGGCGGAAGCTTTCTTT. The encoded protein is CASSLSQGAEAFF.

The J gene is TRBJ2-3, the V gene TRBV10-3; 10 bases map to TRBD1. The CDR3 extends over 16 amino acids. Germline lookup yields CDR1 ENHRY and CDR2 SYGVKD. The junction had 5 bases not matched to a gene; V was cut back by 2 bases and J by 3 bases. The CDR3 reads CAISEPGQGVTDTQYF. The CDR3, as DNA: TGTGCCATCAGTGAGCCCGGACAGGGGGTGACAGATACGCAGTATTTT.

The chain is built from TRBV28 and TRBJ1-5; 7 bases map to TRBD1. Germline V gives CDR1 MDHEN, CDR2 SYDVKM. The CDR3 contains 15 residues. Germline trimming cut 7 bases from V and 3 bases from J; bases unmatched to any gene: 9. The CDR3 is CASNPTGLNNQPQHF. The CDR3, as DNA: TGTGCCAGCAACCCGACAGGGTTGAACAATCAGCCCCAGCATTTT.

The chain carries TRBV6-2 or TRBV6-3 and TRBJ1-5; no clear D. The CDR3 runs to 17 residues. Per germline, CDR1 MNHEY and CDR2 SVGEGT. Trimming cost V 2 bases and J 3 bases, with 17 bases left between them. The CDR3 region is CASSYEPSFGLNQPQHF. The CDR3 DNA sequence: TGTGCCAGCAGTTACGAACCTTCCTTTGGACTCAATCAGCCCCAGCATTTT.

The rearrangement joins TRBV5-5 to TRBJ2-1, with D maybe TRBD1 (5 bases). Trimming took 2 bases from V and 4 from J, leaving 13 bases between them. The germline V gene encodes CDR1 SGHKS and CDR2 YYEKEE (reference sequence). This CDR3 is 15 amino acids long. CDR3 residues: CASSLYRMGYNEQFF. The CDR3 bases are TGTGCCAGCAGCTTATACAGGATGGGATACAATGAGCAGTTCTTC.

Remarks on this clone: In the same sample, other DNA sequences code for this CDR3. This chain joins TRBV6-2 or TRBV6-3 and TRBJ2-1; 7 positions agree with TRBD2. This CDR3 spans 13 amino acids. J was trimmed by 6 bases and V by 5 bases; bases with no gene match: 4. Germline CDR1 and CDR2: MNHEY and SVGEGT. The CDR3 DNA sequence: TGTGCCAGCAGTCGGCCTAGCGGCAATGAGCAGTTCTTC. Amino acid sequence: CASSRPSGNEQFF.

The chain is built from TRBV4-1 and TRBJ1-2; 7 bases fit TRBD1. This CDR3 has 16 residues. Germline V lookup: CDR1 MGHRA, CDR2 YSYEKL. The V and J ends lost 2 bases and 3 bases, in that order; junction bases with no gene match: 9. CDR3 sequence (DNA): TGCGCCAGCAGCCAACCCGGGACAGCGGAGTACTATGGCTACACCTTC. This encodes CASSQPGTAEYYGYTF.

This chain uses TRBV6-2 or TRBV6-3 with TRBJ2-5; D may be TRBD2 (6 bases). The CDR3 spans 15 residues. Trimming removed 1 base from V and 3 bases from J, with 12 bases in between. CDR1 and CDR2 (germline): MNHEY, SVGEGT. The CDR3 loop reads CASSYWGEREETQYF. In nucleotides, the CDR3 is TGTGCCAGCAGTTACTGGGGGGAGAGGGAAGAGACCCAGTACTTC.

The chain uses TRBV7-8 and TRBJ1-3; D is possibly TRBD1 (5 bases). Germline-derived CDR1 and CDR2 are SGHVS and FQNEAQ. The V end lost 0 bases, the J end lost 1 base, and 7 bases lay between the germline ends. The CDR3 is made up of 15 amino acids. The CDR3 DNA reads TGTGCCAGCAGCTTAGCGGGGGGTTCTGGAAACACCATATATTTT. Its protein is CASSLAGGSGNTIYF.

CDR3 sequence: CASSIGSSGSATGELFF. Written as DNA, the CDR3 is TGTGCCAGTAGTATCGGGAGTAGCGGGAGCGCGACCGGGGAGCTGTTTTTT. This chain connects TRBV19 to TRBJ2-2; 9 bases align to TRBD2. Germline V gene lookup returns CDR1 LNHDA and CDR2 SQIVND (reference sequence). Trimming removed 3 bases from V and 5 bases from J; junction bases left unmatched: 10. The CDR3 length is 17 residues.